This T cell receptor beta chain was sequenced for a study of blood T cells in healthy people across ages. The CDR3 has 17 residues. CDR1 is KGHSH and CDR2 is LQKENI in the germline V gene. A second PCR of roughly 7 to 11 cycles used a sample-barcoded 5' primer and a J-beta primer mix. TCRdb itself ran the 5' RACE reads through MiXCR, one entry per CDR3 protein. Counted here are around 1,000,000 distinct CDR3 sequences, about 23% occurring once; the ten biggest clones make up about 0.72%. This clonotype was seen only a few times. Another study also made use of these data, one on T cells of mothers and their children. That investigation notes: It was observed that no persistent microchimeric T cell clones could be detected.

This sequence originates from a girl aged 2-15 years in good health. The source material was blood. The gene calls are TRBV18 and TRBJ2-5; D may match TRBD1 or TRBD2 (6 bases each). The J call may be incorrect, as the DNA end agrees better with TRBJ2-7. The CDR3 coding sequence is TGTGCCAGCTCACCATCGGGGGCGGGTGAAAGGGTCTACGAGCAGTACTTC. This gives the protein CASSPSGAGERVYEQYF.